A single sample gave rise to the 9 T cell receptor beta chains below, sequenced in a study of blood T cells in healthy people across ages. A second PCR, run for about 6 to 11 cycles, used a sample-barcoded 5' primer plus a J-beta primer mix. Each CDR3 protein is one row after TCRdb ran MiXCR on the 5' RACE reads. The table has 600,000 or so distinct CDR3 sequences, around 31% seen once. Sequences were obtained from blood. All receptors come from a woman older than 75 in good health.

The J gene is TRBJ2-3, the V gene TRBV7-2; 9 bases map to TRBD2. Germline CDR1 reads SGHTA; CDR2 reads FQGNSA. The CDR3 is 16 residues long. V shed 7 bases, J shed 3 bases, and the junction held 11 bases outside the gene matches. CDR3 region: CASIPPSGVETDTQYF. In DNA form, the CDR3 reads TGTGCCAGCATTCCCCCTAGCGGGGTGGAAACAGATACGCAGTATTTT.

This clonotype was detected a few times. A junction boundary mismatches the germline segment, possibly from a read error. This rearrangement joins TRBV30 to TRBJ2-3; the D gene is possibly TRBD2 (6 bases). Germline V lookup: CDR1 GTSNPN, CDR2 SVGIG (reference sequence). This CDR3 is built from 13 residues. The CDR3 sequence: CTWGVQGPDTQYF. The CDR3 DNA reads TGTACCTGGGGGGTTCAGGGTCCAGATACGCAGTATTTT. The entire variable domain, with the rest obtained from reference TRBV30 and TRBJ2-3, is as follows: SQTIHQWPATLVQPVGSPLSLECTVEGTSNPNLYWYRQAAGRGLQLLFYSVGIGQISSEVPQNLSASRPQDRQFILSSKKLLLSDSGFYLCTWGVQGPDTQYFGPGTRLTVL.

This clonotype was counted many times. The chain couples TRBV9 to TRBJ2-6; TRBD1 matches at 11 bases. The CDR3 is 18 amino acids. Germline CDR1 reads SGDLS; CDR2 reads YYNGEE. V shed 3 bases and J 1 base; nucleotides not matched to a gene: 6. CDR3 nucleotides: TGTGCCAGCAGCGAGCCGGGACAGGGGGTGTCTGGGGCCAACGTCCTGACTTTC. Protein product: CASSEPGQGVSGANVLTF.

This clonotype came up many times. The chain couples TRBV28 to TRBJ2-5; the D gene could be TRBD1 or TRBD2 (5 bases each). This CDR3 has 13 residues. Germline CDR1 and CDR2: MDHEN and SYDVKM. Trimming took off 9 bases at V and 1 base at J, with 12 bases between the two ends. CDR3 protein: CASWGRLQETQYF. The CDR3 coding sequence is TGTGCCAGTTGGGGGAGACTCCAAGAGACCCAGTACTTC.

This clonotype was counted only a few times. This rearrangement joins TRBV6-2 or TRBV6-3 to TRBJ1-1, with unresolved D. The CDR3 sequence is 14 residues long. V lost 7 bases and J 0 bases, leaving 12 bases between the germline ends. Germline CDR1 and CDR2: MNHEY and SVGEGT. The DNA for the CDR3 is TGTGCCAGCACCCCTAGAGACATGAACACTGAAGCTTTCTTT. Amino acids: CASTPRDMNTEAFF.

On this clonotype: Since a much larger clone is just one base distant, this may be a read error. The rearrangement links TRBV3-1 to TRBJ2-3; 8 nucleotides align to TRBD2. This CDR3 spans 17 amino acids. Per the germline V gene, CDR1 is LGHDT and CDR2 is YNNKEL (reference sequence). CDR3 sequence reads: CASNQLRPGGLTDTQYF. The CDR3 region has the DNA TGTGCCAGCAACCAACTGAGACCGGGGGGGCTCACAGATACGCAGTATTTT.

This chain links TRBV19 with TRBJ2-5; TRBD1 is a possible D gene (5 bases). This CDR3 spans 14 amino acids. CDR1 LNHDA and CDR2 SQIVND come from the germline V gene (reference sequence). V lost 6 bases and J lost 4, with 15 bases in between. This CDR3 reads CASSPTAQVETQYF. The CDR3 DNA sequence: TGTGCCAGTAGCCCTACAGCACAGGTAGAGACCCAGTACTTC.

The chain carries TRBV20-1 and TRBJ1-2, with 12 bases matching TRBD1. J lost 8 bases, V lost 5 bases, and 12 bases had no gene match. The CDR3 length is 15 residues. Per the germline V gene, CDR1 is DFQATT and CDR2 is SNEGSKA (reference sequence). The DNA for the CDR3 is TGCAGTGCTCAACAGGGGACAGGGGGCCTGGGGGGCTACACCTTC. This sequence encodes CSAQQGTGGLGGYTF.

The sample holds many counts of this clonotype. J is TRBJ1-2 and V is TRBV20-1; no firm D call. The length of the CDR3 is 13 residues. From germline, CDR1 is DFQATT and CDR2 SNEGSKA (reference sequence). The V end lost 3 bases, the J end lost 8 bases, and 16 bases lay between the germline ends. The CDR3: CSARMTRPGGYTF. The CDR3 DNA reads TGCAGTGCTAGGATGACTCGTCCGGGCGGCTACACCTTC.